This TCR beta chain stems from a study of cytomegalovirus exposure and HLA in healthy donors. 60 Vbeta and 13 Jbeta primers were used in PCR. The data were produced by immunoSEQ multiplex PCR, yet TCRdb's version contains in-frame clones alone and is incomplete. This sample has 120,000 to 150,000 clones, with roughly 80% found just once. Per the germline V gene, CDR1 is SGHDN and CDR2 is FVKESK. This CDR3 contains 12 residues. Deletions cut 0 bases from V and 10 bases from J, with 10 bases between. The TCR comes from a middle-aged woman in good health and CMV-seronegative. Material: PBMCs. The chain uses TRBV14 and TRBJ2-7; D is uncertain. CDR3 in amino acids: CASSQDSPIQYF. The CDR3 DNA sequence: TGTGCCAGCAGCCAAGATTCCCCCATCCAGTACTTC.